This entry features one T cell receptor (beta chain) sequence. The sample's time point: after dendritic cell vaccination, including at tumor progression/relapse. This sample is part of a study of glioma-infiltrating T cells after dendritic cell vaccination. About the research overall: The vaccine used monocyte-derived dendritic cells pulsed overnight with autologous tumor lysate.

The V segment lost 1 base and the J segment 7 bases; nucleotides outside the gene matches: 2. The CDR3 is 14 residues long. CDR1 and CDR2 (germline): SGHNT, YYREEE (reference sequence). The primer mix had 60 V beta and 13 J beta primers. The protocol was immunoSEQ multiplex PCR, while the TCRdb copy is restricted to in-frame clones and leaves out a portion. The data hold about 50,000 clones, with around 85% observed a single time. The source of this sequence is a human donor with glioblastoma. The sample consisted of blood, taken after dendritic cell vaccination. V is TRBV5-4 and J is TRBJ1-6; TRBD1 aligns across 7 bases. The CDR3 coding sequence is TGTGCCAGCAGCTTGCGACAGGGCAATTCACCCCTCCACTTT. This codes for CASSLRQGNSPLHF.